The 22 T cell receptor beta chains given below trace back to one sample, sequenced in a study of monozygotic twins with inflammatory bowel disease. Following a re-call of the 5' RACE reads, TCRdb has one entry per CDR3 protein and lacks DNA. The ten most abundant clones cover 2% to 2.5% of a sample with over 150,000 distinct CDR3 sequences. The sample was blood. The receptors derive from a human donor with ulcerative colitis or Crohn's disease, or a healthy co-twin of an affected twin (not recorded which).

The chain is built from TRBV20-1 and TRBJ2-2. The CDR3 runs to 12 residues. CDR1 DFQATT and CDR2 SNEGSKA come from the germline V gene (reference sequence). CDR3 sequence: CSASFQVGELFF.

The rearrangement uses TRBV5-1 and TRBJ2-1; TCRdb outputs TRBD1, but without DNA this stays unchecked. CDR3 length equals 16 residues. CDR1 is SGHRS, CDR2 YFSETQ, per germline. The CDR3 loop reads CASSTQGAFGGNEQFF.

The chain is built from TRBV9 and TRBJ1-1. Germline CDR1 reads SGDLS; CDR2 reads YYNGEE. This CDR3 region has 15 residues. The CDR3 loop reads CASSVAERANTEAFF.

The chain employs TRBV20-1 and TRBJ2-6; without DNA, the TCRdb call of TRBD2 cannot be checked. The CDR3 extends over 16 amino acids. From germline, CDR1 is DFQATT and CDR2 SNEGSKA (reference sequence). CDR3 protein: CSALGVLYPGANVLTF.

This chain links TRBV20-1 with TRBJ2-2; TCRdb's assignment of TRBD2 cannot be checked, as there is no DNA. Germline V CDR1 and CDR2: DFQATT, SNEGSKA (reference sequence). This CDR3 is 16 amino acids long. The CDR3 region is CSARRLPSGRAGELFF.

The V gene is TRBV2, the J gene TRBJ2-7; TCRdb returns TRBD2, unconfirmable since there is no DNA. The CDR3 has 12 amino acids. CDR1 and CDR2 (germline): SNHLY, FYNNEI. Here the CDR3 reads CASGTQGREQYF. Filled out from reference TRBV2 and TRBJ2-7, the complete variable domain reads EPEVTQTPSHQVTQMGQEVILRCVPISNHLYFYWYRQILGQKVEFLVSFYNNEISEKSEIFDDQFSVERPDGSNFTLKIRSTKLEDSAMYFCASGTQGREQYFGPGTRLTVT.

The chain links TRBV20-1 to TRBJ1-5; TCRdb reports TRBD1, a call that lacks DNA to check it against. Germline V gives CDR1 DFQATT, CDR2 SNEGSKA (reference sequence). The CDR3 has 13 amino acids. CDR3 amino acids: CSATDRWNQPQYF.

V and J are TRBV2 and TRBJ2-1; TCRdb returns TRBD1, unconfirmable since there is no DNA. The CDR3 spans 15 residues. Germline V gene lookup returns CDR1 SNHLY and CDR2 FYNNEI. CDR3 in amino acids: CASSPITRQGAVWFF.

The V and J genes are TRBV5-1 and TRBJ1-1; TCRdb gives TRBD1 as the D gene, but with no DNA this cannot be confirmed. Germline-derived CDR1 and CDR2 are SGHRS and YFSETQ. The CDR3 is 15 residues long. The CDR3 spells CASSLTRQRNTEAFF.

The V gene is TRBV9, the J gene TRBJ1-2. The CDR3 extends over 14 amino acids. Per germline, CDR1 SGDLS and CDR2 YYNGEE. The CDR3 loop reads CASSGSSATYGYTF.

This rearrangement joins TRBV20-1 to TRBJ2-4; the D call from TCRdb, TRBD2, cannot be confirmed without DNA. CDR1 and CDR2 from the germline V gene are DFQATT and SNEGSKA (reference sequence). The CDR3 contains 20 residues. CDR3 protein: CSARDPPSGGVPLAKNIQYF.

V and J are TRBV7-8 and TRBJ2-7; TCRdb indicates TRBD1, and absent DNA this call remains unverified. The CDR3 runs 15 residues. Germline V gives CDR1 SGHVS, CDR2 FQNEAQ. CDR3 sequence: CASRIQGQWDYEQYF.

V usage is TRBV29-1 and J usage is TRBJ1-1; the TCRdb D gene call, TRBD1, has no DNA to confirm it. Germline values: CDR1 SQVTM, CDR2 ANQGSEA. This CDR3 has 15 residues. CDR3 amino acids: CSVEKGRNLNTEAFF.

V gene TRBV7-2 combines with J gene TRBJ1-5; TCRdb designates TRBD1, a call that cannot be tested without DNA. The CDR3 runs 15 residues. From germline, CDR1 is SGHTA and CDR2 FQGNSA. The CDR3 loop is CASSSGQAVSQPQHF.

The chain combines TRBV4-1 with TRBJ2-3; the TCRdb call, TRBD2, lacks DNA for checking. Looked up from germline, CDR1 is MGHRA and CDR2 is YSYEKL. The CDR3 is made up of 17 amino acids. The CDR3 loop is CASSQASGSGRSDTQYF.

The chain is built from TRBV20-1 and TRBJ1-1. This CDR3 spans 14 amino acids. Per germline, CDR1 DFQATT and CDR2 SNEGSKA (reference sequence). CDR3 loop: CSALLNLRRAEAFF.

This chain joins TRBV4-3 and TRBJ2-2; TCRdb outputs TRBD1, but without DNA this stays unchecked. The CDR3 runs 16 residues. Germline V lookup: CDR1 LGHNA, CDR2 YSLEER. CDR3 region: CASSHLYRGLGGELFF.

The chain carries TRBV20-1 and TRBJ2-1; TCRdb returns TRBD1, unconfirmable since there is no DNA. Germline loops: CDR1 DFQATT, CDR2 SNEGSKA (reference sequence). The CDR3 is 12 amino acids. The CDR3 here is CSAAEGYNEQFF.

CDR3 amino acids: CASSRTNFDTGELFF. The chain has TRBV5-4 and TRBJ2-2; without DNA, the TCRdb call of TRBD1 cannot be checked. The CDR3 covers 15 residues. The germline gives CDR1 SGHNT, CDR2 YYREEE (reference sequence). The full variable domain, with the rest looked up from reference TRBV5-4 and TRBJ2-2, is ETGVTQSPTHLIKTRGQQVTLRCSSQSGHNTVSWYQQALGQGPQFIFQYYREEENGRGNFPPRFSGLQFPNYSSELNVNALELDDSALYLCASSRTNFDTGELFFGEGSRLTVL.

The genes are TRBV6-5 and TRBJ2-5. This CDR3 has 15 amino acids. In germline, CDR1 is MNHEY, CDR2 SVGAGI. CDR3 sequence reads: CASSSSASIGETQYF.

The gene calls are TRBV7-9 and TRBJ2-3; TCRdb selects TRBD2, and the lack of DNA leaves this call unchecked. The CDR3 contains 14 residues. Germline CDR1 and CDR2: SEHNR and FQNEAQ (reference sequence). The CDR3 spells CASSLAGGRDTQYF.

The chain employs TRBV12-3 or TRBV12-4 and TRBJ1-5. The CDR3 covers 13 residues. The CDR3 protein is CASSRLSNQPQHF.